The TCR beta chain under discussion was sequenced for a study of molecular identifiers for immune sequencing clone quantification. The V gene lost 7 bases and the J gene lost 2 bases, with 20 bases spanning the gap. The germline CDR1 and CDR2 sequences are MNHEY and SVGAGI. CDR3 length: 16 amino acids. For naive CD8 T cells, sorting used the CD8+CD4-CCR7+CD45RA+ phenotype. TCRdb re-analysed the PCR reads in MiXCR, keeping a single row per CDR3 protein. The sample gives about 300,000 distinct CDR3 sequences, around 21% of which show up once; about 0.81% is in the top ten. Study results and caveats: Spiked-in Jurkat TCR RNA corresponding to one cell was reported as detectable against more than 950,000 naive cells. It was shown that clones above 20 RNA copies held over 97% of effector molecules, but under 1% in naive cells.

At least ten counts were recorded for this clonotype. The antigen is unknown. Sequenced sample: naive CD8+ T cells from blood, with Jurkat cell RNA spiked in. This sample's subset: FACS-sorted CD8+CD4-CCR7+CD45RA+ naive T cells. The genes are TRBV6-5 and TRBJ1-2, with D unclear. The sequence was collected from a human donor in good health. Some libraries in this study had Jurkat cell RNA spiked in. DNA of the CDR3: TGTGCCAGCAACATTGGACCCAGCAATTTGAACTATGGCTACACCTTC. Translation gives CASNIGPSNLNYGYTF.